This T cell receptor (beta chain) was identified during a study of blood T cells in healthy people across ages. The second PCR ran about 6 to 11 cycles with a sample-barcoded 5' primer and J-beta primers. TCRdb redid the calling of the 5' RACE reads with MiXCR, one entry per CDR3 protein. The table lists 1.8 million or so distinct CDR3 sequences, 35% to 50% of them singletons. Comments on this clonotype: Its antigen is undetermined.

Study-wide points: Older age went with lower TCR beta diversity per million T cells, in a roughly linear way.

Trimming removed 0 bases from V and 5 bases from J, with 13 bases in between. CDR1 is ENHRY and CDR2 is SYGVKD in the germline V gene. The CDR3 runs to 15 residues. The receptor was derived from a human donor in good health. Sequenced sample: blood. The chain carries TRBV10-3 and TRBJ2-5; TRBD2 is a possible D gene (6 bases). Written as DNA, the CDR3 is TGTGCCATCAGTGAGTCTTTGGCGGGGTTGGAGACCCAGTACTTC. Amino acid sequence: CAISESLAGLETQYF.